This T cell receptor (beta chain) was recovered during a study of T cells after yellow fever vaccination. The study's findings and limits: Repertoires obtained by FACS sorting could include abundant clonotypes that entered as contaminants from the bulk population.

Each CDR3 protein is one row after TCRdb ran MiXCR on the 5' RACE reads. The data show more than 300,000 distinct CDR3 sequences, around 10% seen once. Trimming shortened V by 6 bases and J by 5 bases, and 18 bases separated the two germline ends. CDR1 is DFQATT and CDR2 is SNEGSKA in the germline V gene (reference sequence). This CDR3 spans 14 amino acids. This clonotype was counted at least ten times. Its specificity is not known. This clonotype originated in a man between 18 and 29 years old who received the YFV17D yellow fever vaccine. The J gene is TRBJ2-3, the V gene TRBV20-1, with D maybe TRBD1 (5 bases). The source was CD4+ T cells sorted from PBMCs, collected 45 days after the yellow fever booster vaccination. The DNA for the CDR3 is TGCAGTGCGGAAACCCCCTCTAGGGGAGATACGCAGTATTTT. It translates to CSAETPSRGDTQYF.